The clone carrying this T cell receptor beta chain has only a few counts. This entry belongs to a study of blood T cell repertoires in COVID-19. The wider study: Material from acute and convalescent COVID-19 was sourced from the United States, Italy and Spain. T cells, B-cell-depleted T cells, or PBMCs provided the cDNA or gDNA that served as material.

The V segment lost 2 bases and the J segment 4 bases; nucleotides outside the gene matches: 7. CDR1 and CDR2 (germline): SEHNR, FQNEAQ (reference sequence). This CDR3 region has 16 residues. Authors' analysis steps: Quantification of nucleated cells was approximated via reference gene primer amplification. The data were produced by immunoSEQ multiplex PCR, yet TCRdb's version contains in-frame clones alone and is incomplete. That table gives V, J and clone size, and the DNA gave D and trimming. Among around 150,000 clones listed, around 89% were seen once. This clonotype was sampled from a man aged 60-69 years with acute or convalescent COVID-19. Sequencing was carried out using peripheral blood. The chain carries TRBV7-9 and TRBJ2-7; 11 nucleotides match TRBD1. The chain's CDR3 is CASSLPGTGGLYEQYF. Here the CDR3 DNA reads TGTGCCAGCAGCTTACCCGGGACAGGGGGACTGTACGAGCAGTACTTC.